A selection of T cell receptor beta chains follows, all from one sample in a study of OX40 agonist ivuxolimab in advanced cancers. Repertoires were generated with immunoSEQ multiplex PCR, while TCRdb's copy carries only in-frame clones and drops some. The top ten hold 5.5% to 7% of the sample, which has 45,000 to 70,000 clones, approximately 91% seen once. Sequenced material: CD4+ or CD8+ T cells sorted from blood, taken in a trial of the OX40 agonist ivuxolimab. Receptors originate from an adult with an advanced solid tumor such as melanoma, head and neck, liver or kidney cancer. Both conserved end residues are part of each CDR3. D genes are given only for firm matches. Where a row states a size, it is once, few, many or the class of an expanded clone; other rows omit it.

J gene: TRBJ1-2; D gene: NA; CDR3 length: 14; clone size: NA; V gene: TRBV18; CDR3 DNA: TGTGCCAGCTCACCATCGGACAGCTTCTATGGCTACACCTTC; CDR3 protein: CASSPSDSFYGYTF
J gene: TRBJ2-1; D gene: NA; CDR3 length: 12; clone size: NA; V gene: TRBV5-6; CDR3 DNA: TGTGCCAGCAGCTTGGGGGTCGGGGAGCAGTTCTTC; CDR3 protein: CASSLGVGEQFF
J gene: TRBJ2-1; D gene: TRBD2; CDR3 length: 12; clone size: NA; V gene: TRBV29-1; CDR3 DNA: TGCAGCGCCGGACTAGCGAGTAATGAGCAGTTCTTC; CDR3 protein: CSAGLASNEQFF
J gene: TRBJ2-1; D gene: TRBD1; CDR3 length: 15; clone size: NA; V gene: TRBV28; CDR3 DNA: TGTGCCAGCAGTACCCGGGACAGGAGCTTTGTTTCGCAGTTCTTC; CDR3 protein: CASSTRDRSFVSQFF
J gene: TRBJ2-7; D gene: TRBD1; CDR3 length: 12; clone size: NA; V gene: TRBV28; CDR3 DNA: TGTGCCAGCAACGACAGGGCCTACGAGCAGTACTTC; CDR3 protein: CASNDRAYEQYF
J gene: TRBJ2-5; D gene: NA; CDR3 length: 13; clone size: NA; V gene: TRBV2; CDR3 DNA: TGTGCCAGCAGAGGAGGGGGCGAGGAGACCCAGTACTTC; CDR3 protein: CASRGGGEETQYF
J gene: TRBJ2-2; D gene: NA; CDR3 length: 15; clone size: NA; V gene: TRBV9; CDR3 DNA: TGTGCCAGCAGCGTAGCATGGATGGGCACCGGGGAGCTGTTTTTT; CDR3 protein: CASSVAWMGTGELFF
J gene: TRBJ2-7; D gene: NA; CDR3 length: 15; clone size: few; V gene: TRBV28; CDR3 DNA: TGTGCCAGCAGTCCGACCTGGACAAACTCCTACGAGCAGTACTTC; CDR3 protein: CASSPTWTNSYEQYF
J gene: TRBJ2-3; D gene: NA; CDR3 length: 14; clone size: NA; V gene: TRBV19; CDR3 DNA: TGTGCCAGTAGTTTAGGGACTGATACAGATACGCAGTATTTT; CDR3 protein: CASSLGTDTDTQYF
J gene: TRBJ2-1; D gene: NA; CDR3 length: 14; clone size: NA; V gene: TRBV30; CDR3 DNA: TGTGCCTGGGGGCGGGTAAGCTCCTACAATGAGCAGTTCTTC; CDR3 protein: CAWGRVSSYNEQFF
J gene: TRBJ2-2; D gene: NA; CDR3 length: 11; clone size: NA; V gene: TRBV7-9; CDR3 DNA: TGTGCCAGCAGCTACCCCGGGGAGCTGTTTTTT; CDR3 protein: CASSYPGELFF
J gene: TRBJ2-4; D gene: TRBD2; CDR3 length: 19; clone size: NA; V gene: TRBV4-2; CDR3 DNA: TGTGCCAGCAGCCAAGAAACGGCTAGCGGGAGGGCCTTAGAAAACATTCAGTACTTC; CDR3 protein: CASSQETASGRALENIQYF
J gene: TRBJ2-7; D gene: NA; CDR3 length: 11; clone size: NA; V gene: TRBV20-1; CDR3 DNA: TGCAGTGCTTCGGAACCTTACGAGCAGTACTTC; CDR3 protein: CSASEPYEQYF
J gene: TRBJ2-1; D gene: TRBD2; CDR3 length: 13; clone size: NA; V gene: TRBV6-1; CDR3 DNA: TGTGCCAGCAGTTCGACTAGCGGGAGGTGGATCTTCTTC; CDR3 protein: CASSSTSGRWIFF
J gene: TRBJ1-5; D gene: NA; CDR3 length: 15; clone size: NA; V gene: TRBV18; CDR3 DNA: TGTGCCAGCTCACCAACCCAGGACGGGAATCATCCCCAGCATTTT; CDR3 protein: CASSPTQDGNHPQHF
J gene: TRBJ2-7; D gene: TRBD1; CDR3 length: 16; clone size: NA; V gene: TRBV12-5; CDR3 DNA: TGTGCTAGTGGTTTGGTATCCTGGGACAGGTACTACGAGCAGTACTTC; CDR3 protein: CASGLVSWDRYYEQYF
J gene: TRBJ1-2; D gene: NA; CDR3 length: 14; clone size: NA; V gene: TRBV7-9; CDR3 DNA: TGTGCCAGCAGCTTAGCAGGTCCGGGCTATGGCTACACCTTC; CDR3 protein: CASSLAGPGYGYTF
J gene: TRBJ2-3; D gene: TRBD2; CDR3 length: 17; clone size: NA; V gene: TRBV5-4; CDR3 DNA: TGTGCCAGCAGCCCAAGGACTAGCGGGAGGGCCCCGGATACGCAGTATTTT; CDR3 protein: CASSPRTSGRAPDTQYF
J gene: TRBJ2-7; D gene: TRBD2; CDR3 length: 17; clone size: NA; V gene: TRBV2; CDR3 DNA: TGTGCCAGCAGTGAAAGACTAGCGGGACAAAGCTCCTACGAGCAGTACTTC; CDR3 protein: CASSERLAGQSSYEQYF
J gene: TRBJ2-7; D gene: TRBD1; CDR3 length: 15; clone size: once; V gene: TRBV28; CDR3 DNA: TGTGCCAGCAAGAACCGTGGGACAGGGCGATACGAGCAGTACTTC; CDR3 protein: CASKNRGTGRYEQYF
J gene: TRBJ2-3; D gene: TRBD2; CDR3 length: 16; clone size: NA; V gene: TRBV9; CDR3 DNA: TGTGCCAGCAGCGTAAACAGCGGGAGTCGGTCAGATACGCAGTATTTT; CDR3 protein: CASSVNSGSRSDTQYF
J gene: TRBJ1-4; D gene: NA; CDR3 length: 14; clone size: NA; V gene: TRBV21-1; CDR3 DNA: TGTGCCAGCAGCAATAGCAGGGGTAATGAAAAACTGTTTTTT; CDR3 protein: CASSNSRGNEKLFF
J gene: TRBJ2-1; D gene: NA; CDR3 length: 15; clone size: NA; V gene: TRBV28; CDR3 DNA: TGTGCCAGCAGTTTTGGGACTTCGCGCTACAATGAGCAGTTCTTC; CDR3 protein: CASSFGTSRYNEQFF
J gene: TRBJ2-2; D gene: NA; CDR3 length: 11; clone size: NA; V gene: TRBV6-1; CDR3 DNA: TGTGCCAGCAGTGAAGCCGGGGAGCTGTTTTTT; CDR3 protein: CASSEAGELFF
J gene: TRBJ2-7; D gene: TRBD2; CDR3 length: 14; clone size: NA; V gene: TRBV5-4; CDR3 DNA: TGTGCCAGCAGCTTGGAGGCGTTAGCGGGAGCCGAACTCTTC; CDR3 protein: CASSLEALAGAELF
J gene: TRBJ1-1; D gene: NA; CDR3 length: 16; clone size: NA; V gene: TRBV28; CDR3 DNA: TGTGCCAGCACCCCCTGGGGGGGGGTTGGGAACACTGAAGCTTTCTTT; CDR3 protein: CASTPWGGVGNTEAFF
J gene: TRBJ2-1; D gene: TRBD2; CDR3 length: 15; clone size: once; V gene: TRBV6-4; CDR3 DNA: TGTGCCAGCAGTCTTAGCGGGAGCTCCTACAATGAGCAGTTCTTC; CDR3 protein: CASSLSGSSYNEQFF
J gene: TRBJ2-6; D gene: NA; CDR3 length: 18; clone size: NA; V gene: TRBV30; CDR3 DNA: TGTGCCTGGACCCAAATTGGACAGGGAGGGTCTGGGGCCAACGTCCTGACTTTC; CDR3 protein: CAWTQIGQGGSGANVLTF
J gene: TRBJ2-1; D gene: NA; CDR3 length: 14; clone size: NA; V gene: TRBV2; CDR3 DNA: TGTGCCAGCAGTGTTGCGGGGAGTGTGGATGAGCAGTTCTTC; CDR3 protein: CASSVAGSVDEQFF
J gene: TRBJ2-7; D gene: NA; CDR3 length: 15; clone size: NA; V gene: TRBV4-1; CDR3 DNA: TGCGCCAGCAGCCAAGGAAAGGGGACCTCCTACGAGCAGTACTTC; CDR3 protein: CASSQGKGTSYEQYF
J gene: TRBJ2-2; D gene: NA; CDR3 length: 15; clone size: once; V gene: TRBV6-6; CDR3 DNA: TGTGCCAGCAGTTACGGTGGCGGGAACACCGGGGAGCTGTTTTTT; CDR3 protein: CASSYGGGNTGELFF
J gene: TRBJ2-5; D gene: TRBD1; CDR3 length: 15; clone size: NA; V gene: TRBV19; CDR3 DNA: TGTGCCAGTAGTAGGGCTGACAGGGGGCGGGAGACCCAGTACTTC; CDR3 protein: CASSRADRGRETQYF
J gene: TRBJ2-2; D gene: TRBD1; CDR3 length: 17; clone size: NA; V gene: TRBV28; CDR3 DNA: TGTGCCAGCAGTTTGAGAAGGGGGCAGCTGCACACCGGGGAGCTGTTTTTT; CDR3 protein: CASSLRRGQLHTGELFF
J gene: TRBJ2-5; D gene: TRBD1; CDR3 length: 16; clone size: NA; V gene: TRBV6-5; CDR3 DNA: TGTGCCAGCAGTTACGCCGGGACAGGGAATAGGGAGACCCAGTACTTC; CDR3 protein: CASSYAGTGNRETQYF
J gene: TRBJ2-1; D gene: TRBD2; CDR3 length: 15; clone size: NA; V gene: TRBV19; CDR3 DNA: TGTGCCAGTAGGAGGACTAGCGGAATATACAATGAGCAGTTCTTC; CDR3 protein: CASRRTSGIYNEQFF
J gene: TRBJ1-5; D gene: NA; CDR3 length: 15; clone size: NA; V gene: TRBV19; CDR3 DNA: TGTGCCAGTTCGGGGACATTCGGGGGCAATCAGCCCCAGCATTTT; CDR3 protein: CASSGTFGGNQPQHF
J gene: TRBJ2-7; D gene: TRBD1; CDR3 length: 16; clone size: NA; V gene: TRBV30; CDR3 DNA: TGTGCCTGGAGTGTAAAAGCAGGGGGATTTACCTACGAGCAGTACTTC; CDR3 protein: CAWSVKAGGFTYEQYF